Presented here are 24 T cell receptor beta chains from one specimen sequenced in a study of glioma-infiltrating T cells. TCR alpha and beta CDR3 regions were amplified from RNA using iRepertoire nested multiplex PCR. TCRdb passed the multiplex PCR reads through MiXCR, listing each CDR3 protein once. The sample records 95,000 to 110,000 distinct CDR3 sequences, 25% to 30% being singletons. The sequencing input was glioma tissue, nonneoplastic brain tissue, or PBMCs (not recorded which). The receptors here all came from a human donor with low-grade glioma or glioblastoma, undergoing nonglioma brain surgery, or in good health (not recorded which).

This sequence joins TRBV3-1 and TRBJ2-3, with 7 bases fitting TRBD1. Germline CDR1 and CDR2: LGHDT and YNNKEL (reference sequence). After removal of 7 bases from V and 2 bases from J, the junction contained 6 bases not matched to a gene. This CDR3 has 14 residues. The CDR3 DNA sequence: TGTGCCAGCATAGGACAGGCTGTCACAGATACGCAGTATTTT. Protein product: CASIGQAVTDTQYF.

This clonotype has at least ten counts. CDR3 coding DNA: TGTGCCAGCTCACGTCCCCTAGCGGACAGCAATGAGCAGTTCTTC. Translated: CASSRPLADSNEQFF. The chain employs TRBV18 and TRBJ2-1, with D possibly matching TRBD2 (7 bases). Germline-derived CDR1 and CDR2 are KGHSH and LQKENI. Deletions cut 4 bases from V and 6 bases from J, with 16 bases between. CDR3 length: 15 amino acids. The whole variable domain, remainder taken from reference TRBV18 and TRBJ2-1, is NAGVMQNPRHLVRRRGQEARLRCSPMKGHSHVYWYRQLPEEGLKFMVYLQKENIIDESGMPKERFSAEFPKEGPSILRIQQVVRGDSAAYFCASSRPLADSNEQFFGPGTRLTVL.

This clonotype appeared a single time. Given a much more abundant clone one base away, this may be a read error. This chain connects TRBV12-3 or TRBV12-4 to TRBJ1-2; maybe TRBD1 (5 bases). The CDR3 is made up of 15 amino acids. V lost 5 bases to trimming and J lost 1 base, with 14 bases between them. The CDR3 DNA sequence: TGTGCCAGCAGTCCCTACCCTGACAGTAACTATGGCTACACCTTC. It specifies CASSPYPDSNYGYTF.

For this clonotype: A much larger clone differs by one base, so this may be a read error. V gene TRBV19 combines with J gene TRBJ2-5, with 8 bases fitting TRBD1. Germline V CDR1 and CDR2: LNHDA, SQIVND (reference sequence). The CDR3 totals 15 residues. The chain's CDR3 is CASSGPRGLQETRYF. CDR3 DNA: TGTGCCAGTAGCGGACCCAGGGGGCTTCAAGAGACCCGGTACTTC.

The sample holds one count of this clonotype. This chain uses TRBV4-3 with TRBJ1-5; 10 bases are shared with TRBD1. CDR3 length: 18 residues. J lost 1 base, V lost 4 bases, and 10 bases had no gene match. The germline V gene encodes CDR1 LGHNA and CDR2 YSLEER. This CDR3 is CASSPPSDRGQSNQPQHF. CDR3 bases: TGCGCCAGCAGCCCCCCCAGCGACAGGGGGCAGAGCAATCAGCCCCAGCATTTT.

This clonotype appeared many times. J is TRBJ2-3 and V is TRBV19; 10 nucleotides align to TRBD2. Germline trimming cut 5 bases from V and 6 bases from J; bases unmatched to any gene: 2. Germline V gives CDR1 LNHDA, CDR2 SQIVND (reference sequence). This CDR3 contains 13 residues. The CDR3 sequence: CASSLGLADTQYF. The CDR3 DNA follows: TGTGCCAGTAGTTTGGGACTAGCGGATACGCAGTATTTT.

A word on this clonotype: A much larger clone differs by one base, so this may be a read error. The V gene is TRBV5-4, the J gene TRBJ2-1; D ambiguous. CDR1 SGHNT and CDR2 YYREEE come from the germline V gene (reference sequence). The CDR3 runs to 15 residues. With 4 bases removed from V and 3 bases from J, the gap between germline ends came to 14 bases. CDR3 in DNA: TGTGCCAGCAGCAGGAGCATGGGCGGCTACAATGAGCAGTTCTTC. Translating gives CASSRSMGGYNEQFF.

At least ten counts were recorded for this clonotype. The chain employs TRBV4-2 and TRBJ2-3, with 8 bases identical to TRBD2. The germline V gene encodes CDR1 LGHNA and CDR2 YNFKEQ. V lost 5 bases to trimming and J lost 2 bases; unmatched junction nucleotides: 6. This CDR3 contains 15 residues. The CDR3 loop reads CASSSTSGHTDTQYF. In nucleotides, the CDR3 is TGTGCCAGCAGCTCAACTAGCGGCCACACAGATACGCAGTATTTT.

The chain links TRBV5-1 to TRBJ2-2, with no clear D. V was clipped by 5 bases and J by 1 base, with 6 bases between them. This CDR3 region has 13 residues. Germline CDR1 reads SGHRS; CDR2 reads YFSETQ. This CDR3 is CASRVQNTGELFF. The CDR3 DNA follows: TGCGCCAGCAGGGTACAGAACACCGGGGAGCTGTTTTTT.

There are a few counts of this clonotype. The chain joins TRBV12-3 or TRBV12-4 to TRBJ1-3; D gene unclear. V lost 5 bases and J lost 2, with 10 bases in between. The CDR3 has 14 residues. The CDR3 here is CASSNLGAGNTIYF. The CDR3 DNA sequence: TGTGCCAGCAGTAACCTCGGTGCTGGAAACACCATATATTTT.

In its sample, this clonotype was seen a few times. The rearrangement links TRBV7-2 to TRBJ2-1; 8 bases are a match to TRBD2. Looked up from germline, CDR1 is SGHTA and CDR2 is FQGNSA. V shed 4 bases, J shed 2 bases, and the junction held 4 bases outside the gene matches. CDR3 length equals 15 residues. The CDR3 bases are TGTGCCAGCAGCTCCAGCGGGGGCGCCTACAATGAGCAGTTCTTC. It specifies CASSSSGGAYNEQFF.

This clonotype was counted many times. The chain has TRBV7-2 and TRBJ2-5; no reliable D call. CDR3 length: 13 residues. The V and J ends lost 3 bases and 2 bases respectively, with 7 bases between them. In germline, CDR1 is SGHTA, CDR2 FQGNSA. CDR3 sequence reads: CASSFTLQETQYF. The CDR3 region has the DNA TGTGCCAGCAGCTTTACGCTTCAAGAGACCCAGTACTTC.

This clonotype was picked up a small number of times. This chain joins TRBV2 and TRBJ1-2; TRBD1 is a possible D gene (6 bases). V lost 7 bases to trimming and J lost 4 bases, with 13 bases between them. The CDR3 runs 13 residues. The germline gives CDR1 SNHLY, CDR2 FYNNEI. CDR3 protein: CASKSGGIYGYTF. For the CDR3, the DNA is TGTGCCAGCAAGTCGGGGGGCATCTATGGCTACACCTTC.

This clonotype was seen only a few times. This sequence joins TRBV20-1 and TRBJ2-7; D is unresolved. Germline V gene sequence: CDR1 DFQATT, CDR2 SNEGSKA (reference sequence). Trimming removed 6 bases from V and 0 bases from J, with 18 bases in between. This CDR3 is 15 amino acids long. CDR3 sequence: CSATPGHSSSYEQYF. CDR3 DNA sequence: TGCAGTGCAACCCCGGGCCACTCAAGCTCCTACGAGCAGTACTTC.

This clonotype showed up many times. The CDR3 reads CASRGTGENIQYF. CDR3 nucleotide sequence: TGTGCCAGCAGGGGGACAGGCGAGAACATTCAGTACTTC. This sequence joins TRBV2 and TRBJ2-4; TRBD1 matches at 8 bases. J lost 7 bases, V lost 6 bases, and 5 bases had no gene match. CDR3 length: 13 residues. Germline V lookup: CDR1 SNHLY, CDR2 FYNNEI.

Worth noting for this clonotype: A much larger clone differs from this one at a single base, so this may be a read error. This chain connects TRBV7-6 to TRBJ1-1; no clear D. CDR1 and CDR2 (germline): SGHVS, FNYEAQ. V lost 2 bases, J lost 1 base, and 5 bases lay in between. The CDR3 contains 13 residues. CDR3 coding DNA: TGTGCCAGCAGCTTAAGGCGGAACACTGAAGCTTTCTTT. Amino acid sequence: CASSLRRNTEAFF.

This clonotype was picked up a small number of times. The chain employs TRBV29-1 and TRBJ2-5; D is perhaps TRBD2 (6 bases). Germline V lookup: CDR1 SQVTM, CDR2 ANQGSEA. This CDR3 region has 13 residues. The germline V and J ends were trimmed by 5 bases and 5 bases, with 15 bases remaining between them. Here the CDR3 reads CSVLLAPGETQYF. Written as DNA, the CDR3 is TGCAGCGTTCTACTAGCCCCAGGGGAGACCCAGTACTTC.

This clonotype was recorded at least ten times. The chain carries TRBV6-2 or TRBV6-3 and TRBJ2-1; TRBD2 aligns across 8 bases. The J segment lost 7 bases and the V segment lost 2 bases, leaving 13 bases of the junction unmatched. CDR1 is MNHEY, CDR2 SVGEGT, per germline. The CDR3 spans 17 residues. CDR3 region: CASSYDLPRGGLNEQFF. CDR3 DNA sequence: TGTGCCAGCAGTTACGACCTACCCCGGGGGGGCCTGAATGAGCAGTTCTTC.

This clonotype was seen only a few times. V usage is TRBV9 and J usage is TRBJ1-2; D ambiguous. This CDR3 contains 11 residues. CDR1 SGDLS and CDR2 YYNGEE come from the germline V gene. Trimming pared 3 bases from V and 2 bases from J, leaving 2 bases between. CDR3 DNA sequence: TGTGCCAGCAGCGCCAACTATGGCTACACCTTC. It codes for CASSANYGYTF.

The chain recombines TRBV29-1 with TRBJ1-1; the D gene is possibly TRBD1 (5 bases). The length of the CDR3 is 13 residues. Germline values: CDR1 SQVTM, CDR2 ANQGSEA. The CDR3 DNA reads as TGCGGCGCCTGGACGGGGGAGAACACTGAAGCTTTCTTT. This codes for CGAWTGENTEAFF.

As for this clonotype: This may stem from a read error, because a much larger clone lies one nucleotide away. The V and J genes are TRBV15 and TRBJ2-3; 7 nucleotides align to TRBD2. This CDR3 is built from 16 residues. From germline, CDR1 is LNHNV and CDR2 YYDKDF (reference sequence). CDR3 protein: CATIPGGGLSKDTQYF. The CDR3 region has the DNA TGTGCCACCATTCCGGGGGGAGGGTTGAGCAAAGATACGCAGTATTTT.

The table lists this clonotype with a few counts. The V and J genes are TRBV11-2 and TRBJ1-2, with TRBD1 as a possible D gene (6 bases). The germline CDR1 and CDR2 sequences are SGHAT and FQNNGV. V lost 5 bases, J lost 2 bases, and 15 bases lay in between. The CDR3 covers 15 residues. CDR3 nucleotide sequence: TGTGCCAGCAGCCATCCAAGTGGACAGAACTATGGCTACACCTTC. Its translation: CASSHPSGQNYGYTF. Variable domain in full (rest from reference TRBV11-2 and TRBJ1-2): EAGVAQSPRYKIIEKRQSVAFWCNPISGHATLYWYQQILGQGPKLLIQFQNNGVVDDSQLPKDRFSAERLKGVDSTLKIQPAKLEDSAVYLCASSHPSGQNYGYTFGSGTRLTVV.

This clonotype showed up many times. The chain combines TRBV3-1 with TRBJ1-6; the match to TRBD1 covers 9 bases. CDR3 length equals 14 residues. CDR1 and CDR2 (germline): LGHDT, YNNKEL (reference sequence). With V trimmed by 4 bases and J by 6 bases, 1 base remained unmatched. The CDR3 DNA follows: TGTGCCAGCAGCCGGGACAGGGCTAATTCACCCCTCCACTTT. Translation: CASSRDRANSPLHF.

The CDR3, as DNA: TGTGCCAGCTCACCATGGTCCCCGCAGGTGGGCAATCAGCCCCAGCATTTT. Translating it yields CASSPWSPQVGNQPQHF. The chain couples TRBV18 to TRBJ1-5; D not resolved. Germline CDR1 KGHSH, CDR2 LQKENI. V lost 2 bases and J lost 2, with 16 bases in between. This CDR3 is 17 amino acids long. The whole variable domain, filled in from reference TRBV18 and TRBJ1-5, reads NAGVMQNPRHLVRRRGQEARLRCSPMKGHSHVYWYRQLPEEGLKFMVYLQKENIIDESGMPKERFSAEFPKEGPSILRIQQVVRGDSAAYFCASSPWSPQVGNQPQHFGDGTRLSIL.